Listed below are T cell receptor beta chains from one sample, sequenced in a study of OX40 agonist ivuxolimab in advanced cancers. Profiled with immunoSEQ multiplex PCR; TCRdb holds only in-frame clones, not every one. This table holds tens of thousands of clones, roughly nine tenths found once. Sample: CD4+ or CD8+ T cells sorted from blood, taken in a trial of the OX40 agonist ivuxolimab. The receptors stem from an adult with an advanced solid tumor such as melanoma, head and neck, liver or kidney cancer. CDR3s include the opening cysteine and the closing phenylalanine or tryptophan. Fields, in order: CDR3 length, V gene, J gene, clone size, D gene, CDR3 protein, CDR3 DNA. D genes are given only for firm matches. Size is stated for part of the rows, as once, few or many counts, or as a class when the clone is expanded.

15,TRBV9,TRBJ2-2,.,TRBD2,CASSVEAGGTGELFF,TGTGCCAGCAGCGTAGAAGCGGGGGGCACCGGGGAGCTGTTTTTT
14,TRBV11-3,TRBJ2-7,.,.,CASSLGQSSYEQYF,TGTGCCAGCAGCTTAGGACAGAGCTCCTACGAGCAGTACTTC
15,TRBV28,TRBJ2-3,.,TRBD2,CASSLPRGGSDTQYF,TGTGCCAGCAGTTTACCTCGGGGGGGTTCAGATACGCAGTATTTT
18,TRBV28,TRBJ2-7,.,.,CASSSRLGKRAGRYEQYF,TGTGCCAGCAGTTCACGACTCGGGAAGCGGGCGGGCCGCTACGAGCAGTACTTC
15,TRBV9,TRBJ2-7,.,.,CASSPRGTYSYEQYF,TGTGCCAGCAGCCCGAGGGGGACCTACTCCTACGAGCAGTACTTC
17,TRBV6-1,TRBJ1-4,.,TRBD1,CASSEISRGLANEKLFF,TGTGCCAGCAGTGAAATCTCCAGGGGGCTGGCTAATGAAAAACTGTTTTTT
14,TRBV6-5,TRBJ1-1,.,.,CASSYSRLQQEAFF,TGTGCCAGCAGTTACTCGCGGCTGCAACAAGAAGCTTTCTTT
14,TRBV28,TRBJ1-2,.,.,CASSLRVSDYGYTF,TGTGCCAGCAGTTTAAGGGTCTCGGACTATGGCTACACCTTC
15,TRBV6-6,TRBJ2-7,.,TRBD1,CASSYSTGVTYEQYF,TGTGCCAGCAGTTATAGCACAGGGGTTACCTACGAGCAGTACTTC
15,TRBV6-6,TRBJ2-2,.,TRBD1,CASRRGQGVLGELFF,TGTGCCAGCAGACGGGGACAGGGAGTTCTCGGGGAGCTGTTTTTT
13,TRBV7-9,TRBJ2-7,few,.,CASSLGHNYEQYF,TGTGCCAGCAGCTTAGGTCACAACTACGAGCAGTACTTC
15,TRBV29-1,TRBJ2-1,.,.,CSGGLRGEGYNEQFF,TGCAGCGGCGGTCTCAGGGGTGAGGGATACAATGAGCAGTTCTTC
12,TRBV29-1,TRBJ2-3,.,.,CSVYEGSDTQYF,TGCAGCGTTTACGAGGGTAGCGATACGCAGTATTTT
13,TRBV28,TRBJ1-4,.,TRBD1,CASSRDRVEKLFF,TGTGCCAGCAGTAGGGACAGGGTGGAAAAACTGTTTTTT